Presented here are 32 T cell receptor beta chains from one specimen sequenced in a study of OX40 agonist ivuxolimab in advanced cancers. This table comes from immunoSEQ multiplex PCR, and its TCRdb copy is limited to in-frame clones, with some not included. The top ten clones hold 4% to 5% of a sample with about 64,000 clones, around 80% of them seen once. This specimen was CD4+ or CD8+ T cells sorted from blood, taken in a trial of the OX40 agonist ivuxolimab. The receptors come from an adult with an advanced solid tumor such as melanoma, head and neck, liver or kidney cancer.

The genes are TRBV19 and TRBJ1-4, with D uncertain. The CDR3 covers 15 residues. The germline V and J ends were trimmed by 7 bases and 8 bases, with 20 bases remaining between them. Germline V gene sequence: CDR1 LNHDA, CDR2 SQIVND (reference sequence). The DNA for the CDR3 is TGTGCCAGTACCTCCATCACACTTCCAAGGGAAAAACTGTTTTTT. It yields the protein CASTSITLPREKLFF.

CDR3 sequence (DNA): TGTGCCAGCAGCTTGGGATTGGGGGGTAGGGTCGAAGCTTTCTTT. This gives the protein CASSLGLGGRVEAFF. This sequence joins TRBV5-4 and TRBJ1-1; D perhaps matches TRBD1 (5 bases). The germline gives CDR1 SGHNT, CDR2 YYREEE (reference sequence). V lost 0 bases to trimming and J lost 8 bases, with 17 bases between them. The CDR3 totals 15 residues.

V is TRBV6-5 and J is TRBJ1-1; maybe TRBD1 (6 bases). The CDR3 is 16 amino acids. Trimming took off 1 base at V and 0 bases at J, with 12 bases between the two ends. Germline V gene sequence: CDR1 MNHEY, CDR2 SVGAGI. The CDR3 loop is CASSYLTEGVNTEAFF. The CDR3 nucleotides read TGTGCCAGCAGTTACTTGACAGAGGGGGTGAACACTGAAGCTTTCTTT.

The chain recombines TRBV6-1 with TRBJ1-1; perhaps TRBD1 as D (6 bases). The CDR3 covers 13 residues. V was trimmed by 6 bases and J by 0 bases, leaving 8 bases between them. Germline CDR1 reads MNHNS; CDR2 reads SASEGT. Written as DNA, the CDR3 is TGTGCCAGCAGCTGGACAGTGAACACTGAAGCTTTCTTT. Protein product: CASSWTVNTEAFF.

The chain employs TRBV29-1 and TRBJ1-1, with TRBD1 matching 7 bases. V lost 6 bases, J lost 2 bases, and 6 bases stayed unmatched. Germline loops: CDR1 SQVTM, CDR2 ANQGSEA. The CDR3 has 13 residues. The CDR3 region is CSVSQGVNTEAFF. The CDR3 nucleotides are TGCAGCGTCAGCCAGGGGGTAAACACTGAAGCTTTCTTT.

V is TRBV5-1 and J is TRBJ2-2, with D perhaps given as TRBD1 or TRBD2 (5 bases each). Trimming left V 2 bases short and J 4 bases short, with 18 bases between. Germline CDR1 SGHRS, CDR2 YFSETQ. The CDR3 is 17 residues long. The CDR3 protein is CASSFGDGGVGTGELFF. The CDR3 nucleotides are TGCGCCAGCAGCTTTGGGGACGGCGGAGTGGGCACCGGGGAGCTGTTTTTT.

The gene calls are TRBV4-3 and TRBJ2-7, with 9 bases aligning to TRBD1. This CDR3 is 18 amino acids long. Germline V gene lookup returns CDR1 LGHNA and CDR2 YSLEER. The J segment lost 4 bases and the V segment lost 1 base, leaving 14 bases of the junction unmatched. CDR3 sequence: CASSQGTGVGSSGYEQYF. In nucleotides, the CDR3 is TGCGCCAGCAGCCAAGGGACAGGGGTCGGGAGTAGTGGGTACGAGCAGTACTTC.

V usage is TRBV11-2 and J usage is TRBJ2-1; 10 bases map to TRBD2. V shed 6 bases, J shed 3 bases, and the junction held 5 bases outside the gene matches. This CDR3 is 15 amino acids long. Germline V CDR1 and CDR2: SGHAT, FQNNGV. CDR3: CASSPIAGGYNEQFF. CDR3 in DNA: TGTGCCAGCAGTCCAATAGCGGGGGGCTACAATGAGCAGTTCTTC.

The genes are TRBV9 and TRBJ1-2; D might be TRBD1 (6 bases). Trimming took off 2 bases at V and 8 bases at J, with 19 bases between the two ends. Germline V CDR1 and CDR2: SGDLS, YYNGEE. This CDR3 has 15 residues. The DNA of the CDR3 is TGTGCCAGCAGCGTCGCACAGGGAAAAAGAGAAGGCTACACCTTC. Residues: CASSVAQGKREGYTF. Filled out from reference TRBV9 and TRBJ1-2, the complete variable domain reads DSGVTQTPKHLITATGQRVTLRCSPRSGDLSVYWYQQSLDQGLQFLIQYYNGEERAKGNILERFSAQQFPDLHSELNLSSLELGDSALYFCASSVAQGKREGYTFGSGTRLTVV.

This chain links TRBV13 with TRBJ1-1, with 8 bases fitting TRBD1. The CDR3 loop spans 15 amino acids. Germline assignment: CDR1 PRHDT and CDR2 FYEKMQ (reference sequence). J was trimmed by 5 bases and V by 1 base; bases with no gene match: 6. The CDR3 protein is CASSLVAGGPTEAFF. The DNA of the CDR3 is TGTGCCAGCAGCTTAGTCGCAGGGGGCCCTACTGAAGCTTTCTTT.

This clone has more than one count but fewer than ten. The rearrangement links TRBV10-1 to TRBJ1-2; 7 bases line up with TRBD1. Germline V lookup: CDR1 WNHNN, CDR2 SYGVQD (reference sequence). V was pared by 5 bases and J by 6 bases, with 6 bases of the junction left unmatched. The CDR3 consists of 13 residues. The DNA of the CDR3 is TGCGCCAGCAGTAGGGACAGCAAGAATGGCTACACCTTC. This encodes CASSRDSKNGYTF.

CDR3 amino acids: CASSSTGGLSVVFAETQYF. CDR3 DNA: TGTGCCAGCAGCTCGACAGGGGGCCTATCGGTTGTGTTTGCGGAGACCCAGTACTTC. The chain is built from TRBV7-2 and TRBJ2-5; 10 positions agree with TRBD1. Germline CDR1 is SGHTA and CDR2 is FQGNSA. The CDR3 is made up of 19 amino acids. J gave up 5 bases and V 4 bases, and 19 bases lay outside the gene matches.

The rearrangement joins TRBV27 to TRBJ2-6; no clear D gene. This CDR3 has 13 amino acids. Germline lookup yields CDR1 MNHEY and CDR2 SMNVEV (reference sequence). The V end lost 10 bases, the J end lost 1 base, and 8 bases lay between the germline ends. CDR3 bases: TGTGCCACCACGGATTCTGGGGCCAACGTCCTGACTTTC. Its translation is CATTDSGANVLTF.

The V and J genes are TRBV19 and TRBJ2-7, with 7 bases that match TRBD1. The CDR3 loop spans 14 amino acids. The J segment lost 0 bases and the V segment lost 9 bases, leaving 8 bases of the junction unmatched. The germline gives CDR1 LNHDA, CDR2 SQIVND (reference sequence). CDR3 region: CASRDRASSYEQYF. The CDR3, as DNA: TGTGCCAGCAGAGACAGGGCGAGCTCCTACGAGCAGTACTTC.

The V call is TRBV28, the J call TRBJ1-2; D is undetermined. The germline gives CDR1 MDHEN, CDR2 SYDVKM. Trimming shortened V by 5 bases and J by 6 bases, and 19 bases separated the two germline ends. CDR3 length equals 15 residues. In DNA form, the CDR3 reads TGTGCCAGCAGTCCCCGCACTAAATTGGCGCATGGCTACACCTTC. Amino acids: CASSPRTKLAHGYTF.

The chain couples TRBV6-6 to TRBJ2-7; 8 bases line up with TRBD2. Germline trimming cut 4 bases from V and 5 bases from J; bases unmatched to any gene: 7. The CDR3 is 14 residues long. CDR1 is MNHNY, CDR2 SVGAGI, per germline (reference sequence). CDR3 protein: CASSWVSGADEQYF. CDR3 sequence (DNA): TGTGCCAGCAGTTGGGTTAGCGGGGCTGACGAGCAGTACTTC.

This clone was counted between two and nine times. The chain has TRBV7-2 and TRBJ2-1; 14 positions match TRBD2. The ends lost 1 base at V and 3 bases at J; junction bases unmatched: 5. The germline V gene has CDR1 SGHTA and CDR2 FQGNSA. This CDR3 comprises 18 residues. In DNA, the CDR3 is TGTGCCAGCAGCTTAGAGACTAGCGGGAGGGCCTTCTACAATGAGCAGTTCTTC. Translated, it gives CASSLETSGRAFYNEQFF.

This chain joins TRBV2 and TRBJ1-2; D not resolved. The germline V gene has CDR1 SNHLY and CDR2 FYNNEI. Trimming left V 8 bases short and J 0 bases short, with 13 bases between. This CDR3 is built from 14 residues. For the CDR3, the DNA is TGTGCCAGCCAGGAGGGATTGACTAACTATGGCTACACCTTC. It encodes CASQEGLTNYGYTF.

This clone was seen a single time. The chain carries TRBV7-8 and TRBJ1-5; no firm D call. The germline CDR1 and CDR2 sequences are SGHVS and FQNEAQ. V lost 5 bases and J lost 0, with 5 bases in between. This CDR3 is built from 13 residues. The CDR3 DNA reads TGTGCCAGCAGCAGGGATAGCAATCAGCCCCAGCATTTT. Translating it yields CASSRDSNQPQHF. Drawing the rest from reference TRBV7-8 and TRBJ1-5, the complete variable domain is GAGVSQSPRYKVAKRGQDVALRCDPISGHVSLFWYQQALGQGPEFLTYFQNEAQLDKSGLPSDRFFAERPEGSVSTLKIQRTQQEDSAVYLCASSRDSNQPQHFGDGTRLSIL.

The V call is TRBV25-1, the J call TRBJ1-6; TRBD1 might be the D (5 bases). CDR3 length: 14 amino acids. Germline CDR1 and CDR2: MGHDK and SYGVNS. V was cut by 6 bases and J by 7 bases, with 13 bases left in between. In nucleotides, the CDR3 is TGTGCCAGCAGGCGGGACCCGAAGAATTCACCCCTCCACTTT. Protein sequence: CASRRDPKNSPLHF. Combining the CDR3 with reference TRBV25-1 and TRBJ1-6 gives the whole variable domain EADIYQTPRYLVIGTGKKITLECSQTMGHDKMYWYQQDPGMELHLIHYSYGVNSTEKGDLSSESTVSRIRTEHFPLTLESARPSHTSQYLCASRRDPKNSPLHFGNGTRLTVT.

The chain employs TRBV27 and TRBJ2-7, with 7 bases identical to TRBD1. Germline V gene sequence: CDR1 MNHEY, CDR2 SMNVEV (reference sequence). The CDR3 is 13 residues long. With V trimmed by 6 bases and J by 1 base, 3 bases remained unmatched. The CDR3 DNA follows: TGTGCCAGCAGCCAGACAGGGTCCTACGAGCAGTACTTC. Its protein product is CASSQTGSYEQYF.

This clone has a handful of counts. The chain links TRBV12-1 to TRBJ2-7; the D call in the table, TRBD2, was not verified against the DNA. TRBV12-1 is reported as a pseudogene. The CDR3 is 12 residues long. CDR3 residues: CASSFTVLEQYF. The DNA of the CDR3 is TGTGCCAGCAGCTTTACGGTTCTGGAGCAGTACTTC.

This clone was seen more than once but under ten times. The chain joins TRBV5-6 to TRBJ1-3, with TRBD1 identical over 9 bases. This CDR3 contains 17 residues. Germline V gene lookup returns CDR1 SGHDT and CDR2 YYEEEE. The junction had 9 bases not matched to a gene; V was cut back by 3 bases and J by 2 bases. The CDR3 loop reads CASSSWTGEWPGNTIYF. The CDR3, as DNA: TGTGCCAGCAGCTCCTGGACAGGGGAGTGGCCTGGAAACACCATATATTTT.

DNA of the CDR3: TGTGCAAGTCCTCAGAAGTGCGGGACTAGCCTACTCAAGCAGTTCTTC. It encodes CASPQKCGTSLLKQFF. V usage is TRBV12-2 and J usage is TRBJ2-1; the tabulated D call, TRBD2, remains unverified against the DNA. TRBV12-2 is a known pseudogene. CDR3 length: 16 residues.

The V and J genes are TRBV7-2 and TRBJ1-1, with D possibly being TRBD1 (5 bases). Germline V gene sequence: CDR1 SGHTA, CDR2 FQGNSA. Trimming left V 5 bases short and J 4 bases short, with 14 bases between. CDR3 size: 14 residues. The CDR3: CASSPRGGTTEAFF. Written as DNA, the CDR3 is TGTGCCAGCAGCCCCCGTGGTGGGACCACTGAAGCTTTCTTT. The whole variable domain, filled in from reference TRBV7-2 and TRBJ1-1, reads GAGVSQSPSNKVTEKGKDVELRCDPISGHTALYWYRQSLGQGLEFLIYFQGNSAPDKSGLPSDRFSAERTGGSVSTLTIQRTQQEDSAVYLCASSPRGGTTEAFFGQGTRLTVV.

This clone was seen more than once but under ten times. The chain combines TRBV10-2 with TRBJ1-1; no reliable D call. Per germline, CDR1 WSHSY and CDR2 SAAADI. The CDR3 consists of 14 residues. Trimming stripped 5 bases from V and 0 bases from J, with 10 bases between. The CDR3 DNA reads TGCGCCAGCAGTTTAGATGGCATGAACACTGAAGCTTTCTTT. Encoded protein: CASSLDGMNTEAFF.

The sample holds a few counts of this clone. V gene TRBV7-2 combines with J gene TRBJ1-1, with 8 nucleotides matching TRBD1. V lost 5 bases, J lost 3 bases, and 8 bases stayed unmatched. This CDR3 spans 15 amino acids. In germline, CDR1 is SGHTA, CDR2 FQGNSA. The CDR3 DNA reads TGTGCCAGCAGCACCTACAGGGGGTTCGACACTGAAGCTTTCTTT. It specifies CASSTYRGFDTEAFF. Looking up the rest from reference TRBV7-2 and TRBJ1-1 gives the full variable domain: GAGVSQSPSNKVTEKGKDVELRCDPISGHTALYWYRQSLGQGLEFLIYFQGNSAPDKSGLPSDRFSAERTGGSVSTLTIQRTQQEDSAVYLCASSTYRGFDTEAFFGQGTRLTVV.

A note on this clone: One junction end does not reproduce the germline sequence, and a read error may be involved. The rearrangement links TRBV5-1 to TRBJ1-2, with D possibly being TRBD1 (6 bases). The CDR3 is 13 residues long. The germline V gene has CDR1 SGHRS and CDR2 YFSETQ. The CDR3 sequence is CASSPSGAGRYTF. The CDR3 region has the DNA TGTGCCAGCAGCCCCTCAGGGGCCGGTCGCTACACCTTC.

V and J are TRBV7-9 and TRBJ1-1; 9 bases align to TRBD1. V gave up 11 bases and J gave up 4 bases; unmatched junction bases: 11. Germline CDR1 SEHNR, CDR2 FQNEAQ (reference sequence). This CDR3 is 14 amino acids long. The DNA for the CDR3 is TGTGCCTCTTTACGGACAGGGGTCGTCACTGAAGCTTTCTTT. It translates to CASLRTGVVTEAFF. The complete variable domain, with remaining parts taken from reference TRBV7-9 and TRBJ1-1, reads DTGVSQNPRHKITKRGQNVTFRCDPISEHNRLYWYRQTLGQGPEFLTYFQNEAQLEKSRLLSDRFSAERPKGSFSTLEIQRTEQGDSAMYLCASLRTGVVTEAFFGQGTRLTVV.

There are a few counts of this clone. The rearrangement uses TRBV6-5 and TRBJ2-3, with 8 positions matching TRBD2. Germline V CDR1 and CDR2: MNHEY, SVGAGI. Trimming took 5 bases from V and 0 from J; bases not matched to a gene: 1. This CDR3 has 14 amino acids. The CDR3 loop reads CASSASGSTDTQYF. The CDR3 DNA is TGTGCCAGCAGTGCTAGCGGGAGCACAGATACGCAGTATTTT.

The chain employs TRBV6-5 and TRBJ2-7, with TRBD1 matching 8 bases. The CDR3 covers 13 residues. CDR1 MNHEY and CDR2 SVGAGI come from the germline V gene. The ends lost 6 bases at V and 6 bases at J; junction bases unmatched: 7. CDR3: CASSWTGIGEQYF. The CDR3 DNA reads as TGTGCCAGCAGCTGGACAGGGATCGGCGAGCAGTACTTC.

The CDR3: CASRRNIQGGNTEAFF. In DNA, the CDR3 is TGTGCCAGCAGACGTAACATTCAGGGGGGGAACACTGAAGCTTTCTTT. The chain links TRBV4-2 to TRBJ1-1, with 7 bases that match TRBD1. The germline V gene encodes CDR1 LGHNA and CDR2 YNFKEQ. CDR3 length equals 16 residues. J lost 1 base, V lost 6 bases, and 11 bases had no gene match.